The clone carrying this T cell receptor (beta chain) was counted a single time. Use of 60 Vbeta and 13 Jbeta primers characterized the PCR. Only in-frame clones appear in the TCRdb table, and some are missing; sequencing was by immunoSEQ multiplex PCR. Of about 160,000 clones in the sample, just over 75% are singletons; the top ten hold roughly 1%. The entry originates in a study of cytomegalovirus exposure and HLA in healthy donors. The overall study: From donors who were HLA-typed, an early data release held about 85 million unique TCRs.

Germline lookup yields CDR1 MNHNS and CDR2 SASEGT. V trimming: 5 bases; J trimming: 2 bases; junction bases outside the gene matches: 4. The CDR3 runs to 15 residues. This receptor was obtained from a woman aged 40 to 55 in good health and CMV-seronegative. The sequenced material came from PBMCs. This chain connects TRBV6-1 to TRBJ1-3, with 9 bases fitting TRBD1. CDR3 protein: CASSLDRGPGNTIYF. The CDR3 DNA follows: TGTGCCAGCAGTTTGGACAGGGGCCCTGGAAACACCATATATTTT.